This T cell receptor (beta chain) came from a study of OX40 agonist ivuxolimab in advanced cancers. Background on the study: Partial responses were achieved by three patients: one hepatocellular carcinoma, two cutaneous melanoma. Study-wide results and caveats: The CD4+ and CD8+ T cells in the blood had expanded clonally by week 6 at 0.1 to 3.0 mg/kg.

CDR1 is MNHEY and CDR2 is SVGAGI in the germline V gene. V gave up 0 bases and J gave up 5 bases, with 6 bases separating them. This CDR3 contains 13 residues. Any history of autoimmune disease or systemic immunosuppression disqualified patients. As concerns this clone: What it binds is not known.

Using immunoSEQ multiplex PCR, the repertoire was profiled, and TCRdb retains in-frame clones only, with some absent. Of some 49,000 clones in the sample, around 84% are singletons; the top ten hold around 20%. The gene calls are TRBV6-5 and TRBJ2-3; D call uncertain. The source material was CD4+ or CD8+ T cells sorted from blood, sampled in a trial of the OX40 agonist ivuxolimab. This sequence was found in an adult with an advanced solid tumor such as melanoma, head and neck, liver or kidney cancer. In DNA form, the CDR3 reads TGTGCCAGCAGTTACTCGAGGCAAGATACGCAGTATTTT. As protein: CASSYSRQDTQYF.